These 20 T cell receptor beta chains came from one sample sequenced in a study of blood T cell repertoires in COVID-19. Produced via immunoSEQ multiplex PCR; TCRdb's table is partial and in-frame only. Counted here are fewer than 250,000 clones, 90% occurring once; the ten biggest clones make up less than 15%. Sequencing was done on a sample of PBMCs or T cells enriched from blood (not recorded which). The source of these receptors is a man aged 25-45 years who had been exposed to COVID-19.

This clone came up a few times. The chain joins TRBV7-9 to TRBJ1-2, with a tentative D call TRBD1 (5 bases). Trimming cost V 5 bases and J 3 bases, with 13 bases left between them. Germline-derived CDR1 and CDR2 are SEHNR and FQNEAQ (reference sequence). The CDR3 is 14 residues long. The CDR3 nucleotides are TGTGCCAGCAGCCCCCGGGGGGGACACTATGGCTACACCTTC. It translates to CASSPRGGHYGYTF.

This clone was detected only once. The chain links TRBV4-3 to TRBJ2-1, with TRBD1 identical over 8 bases. The germline gives CDR1 LGHNA, CDR2 YSLEER. V gave up 3 bases and J gave up 8 bases; unmatched junction bases: 6. This CDR3 is 14 amino acids long. Here the CDR3 DNA reads TGCGCCAGCAGCCAGTCAGGGGGCCGGGATGAGCAGTTCTTC. Encoded protein: CASSQSGGRDEQFF.

The chain is built from TRBV5-1 and TRBJ2-7, with 14 bases that match TRBD2. The CDR3 has 18 residues. The ends lost 4 bases at V and 0 bases at J; junction bases unmatched: 9. The germline CDR1 and CDR2 sequences are SGHRS and YFSETQ. In nucleotides, the CDR3 is TGCGCCAGCAGCCCCTGGGGGACTAGCGGGGGAAGCTCCTACGAGCAGTACTTC. It translates to CASSPWGTSGGSSYEQYF.

The chain uses TRBV25-1 and TRBJ1-6; D unclear. Between the trimmed V and J ends, which lost 2 bases and 1 base, there was a span of 15 bases. The CDR3 has 18 amino acids. CDR1 is MGHDK, CDR2 SYGVNS, per germline. CDR3 protein: CASSEGGGGRSYNSPLHF. The CDR3 bases are TGTGCCAGCAGTGAAGGAGGAGGCGGGAGGTCCTATAATTCACCCCTCCACTTT.

This clone was seen once. This chain uses TRBV19 with TRBJ1-1; D is perhaps TRBD1 (6 bases). The CDR3 is 14 amino acids. Germline CDR1 and CDR2: LNHDA and SQIVND (reference sequence). V was clipped by 7 bases and J by 3 bases, with 15 bases between them. The CDR3 sequence is CASNLRGSDTEAFF. CDR3 sequence (DNA): TGTGCCAGTAATCTTAGGGGGAGTGACACTGAAGCTTTCTTT.

The chain links TRBV2 to TRBJ1-2; possibly TRBD1 for D (6 bases). The ends were cut back, 4 bases at V and 5 bases at J, with 11 bases in the middle. The CDR3 totals 13 residues. Germline V gene sequence: CDR1 SNHLY, CDR2 FYNNEI. Written as DNA, the CDR3 is TGTGCCAGCAGTGTCACAGGGCGGTATGGCTACACCTTC. Its translation: CASSVTGRYGYTF.

The chain joins TRBV30 to TRBJ1-2, with TRBD1 identical over 7 bases. Germline CDR1 and CDR2: GTSNPN and SVGIG (reference sequence). CDR3 length: 13 residues. V shed 3 bases, J shed 6 bases, and the junction held 7 bases outside the gene matches. The CDR3 sequence: CAWRDRGGDGYTF. The CDR3, as DNA: TGTGCCTGGAGGGATAGAGGGGGCGATGGCTACACCTTC. The full variable domain, rest sourced from reference TRBV30 and TRBJ1-2, is SQTIHQWPATLVQPVGSPLSLECTVEGTSNPNLYWYRQAAGRGLQLLFYSVGIGQISSEVPQNLSASRPQDRQFILSSKKLLLSDSGFYLCAWRDRGGDGYTFGSGTRLTVV.

This clone has only one observation. This chain joins TRBV19 and TRBJ2-2; tentatively, D is TRBD1 (6 bases). There are 18 residues in the CDR3. The germline CDR1 and CDR2 sequences are LNHDA and SQIVND (reference sequence). Trimming left V 5 bases short and J 6 bases short, with 25 bases between. The CDR3 bases are TGTGCCAGTAGTCCCTTGGGAAGGGCAGGGGAATGGGCCGGGGAGCTGTTTTTT. This encodes CASSPLGRAGEWAGELFF.

CDR3 nucleotides: TGTGCCAGTAGTGTTACAGGGTCCCGTAACACCGGGGAGCTGTTTTTT. Translated, it gives CASSVTGSRNTGELFF. The V call is TRBV19, the J call TRBJ2-2; the D gene is possibly TRBD1 (6 bases). V lost 5 bases to trimming and J lost 2 bases, with 15 bases between them. Germline V gene lookup returns CDR1 LNHDA and CDR2 SQIVND (reference sequence). The CDR3 spans 16 residues.

The genes are TRBV24-1 and TRBJ2-2, with 10 bases aligning to TRBD1. Germline V CDR1 and CDR2: KGHDR, SFDVKD. The CDR3 sequence is 15 residues long. J gave up 1 base and V 7 bases, and 2 bases lay outside the gene matches. The CDR3 coding sequence is TGTGCCACCAGCGACAGGGGGCAGAACACCGGGGAGCTGTTTTTT. Encoded protein: CATSDRGQNTGELFF.

V usage is TRBV9 and J usage is TRBJ1-6; no reliable D call. Germline loops: CDR1 SGDLS, CDR2 YYNGEE. The ends were cut back, 4 bases at V and 0 bases at J, with 11 bases in the middle. The CDR3 spans 16 residues. The CDR3 sequence: CASSPQPSSYNSPLHF. The CDR3 DNA reads TGTGCCAGCAGCCCGCAGCCTAGCTCCTATAATTCACCCCTCCACTTT.

This chain links TRBV20-1 with TRBJ2-7, with 8 bases fitting TRBD2. CDR1 is DFQATT, CDR2 SNEGSKA, per germline (reference sequence). The junction had 13 bases not matched to a gene; V was cut back by 3 bases and J by 3 bases. There are 16 residues in the CDR3. CDR3 sequence reads: CSASRVGGGRNYEQYF. The CDR3 DNA sequence: TGCAGTGCTAGTCGGGTCGGGGGGGGTCGAAACTACGAGCAGTACTTC.

The rearrangement uses TRBV5-1 and TRBJ2-2, with D uncertain. This CDR3 comprises 17 residues. Trimming took off 5 bases at V and 5 bases at J, with 22 bases between the two ends. CDR1 and CDR2 (germline): SGHRS, YFSETQ. CDR3 protein: CASSWRERLASTGELFF. For the CDR3, the DNA is TGCGCCAGCAGTTGGCGTGAGCGTCTGGCGAGTACCGGGGAGCTGTTTTTT.

The chain combines TRBV18 with TRBJ1-4; D may be TRBD1 (5 bases). Germline V lookup: CDR1 KGHSH, CDR2 LQKENI. The CDR3 totals 15 residues. V lost 3 bases to trimming and J lost 4 bases, with 12 bases between them. CDR3 DNA: TGTGCCAGCTCACCGGGGCACCTCCGTAATGAAAAACTGTTTTTT. Encoded protein: CASSPGHLRNEKLFF.

V gene TRBV19 combines with J gene TRBJ2-3; D call uncertain. Germline CDR1 is LNHDA and CDR2 is SQIVND (reference sequence). V was pared by 8 bases and J by 0 bases, with 9 bases between. This CDR3 has 13 residues. CDR3 region: CASVGSSTDTQYF. In DNA form, the CDR3 reads TGTGCCAGTGTGGGCTCTAGCACAGATACGCAGTATTTT.

A note on this clone: The junction departs from germline at one end; a sequencing error may be responsible. The chain is built from TRBV5-4 and TRBJ2-7; 9 bases fit TRBD1. This CDR3 is 13 amino acids long. Germline V gives CDR1 SGHNT, CDR2 YYREEE (reference sequence). Here the CDR3 reads CAGSRDRDREQYF. Written as DNA, the CDR3 is TGTGCCGGCAGCCGGGACAGGGACCGTGAGCAGTACTTC. Together with reference TRBV5-4 and TRBJ2-7, the CDR3 gives the full variable domain: ETGVTQSPTHLIKTRGQQVTLRCSSQSGHNTVSWYQQALGQGPQFIFQYYREEENGRGNFPPRFSGLQFPNYSSELNVNALELDDSALYLCAGSRDRDREQYFGPGTRLTVT.

The chain uses TRBV6-4 and TRBJ2-1, with D unclear. The germline V gene encodes CDR1 MRHNA and CDR2 SNTAGT. Trimming left V 0 bases short and J 0 bases short, with 9 bases between. The CDR3 is 16 residues long. CDR3 nucleotides: TGTGCCAGCAGTGACTCTTTTTCCCTCTCCTACAATGAGCAGTTCTTC. Its translation is CASSDSFSLSYNEQFF.

The chain recombines TRBV10-3 with TRBJ2-5; D may be TRBD1 (7 bases). With 11 bases removed from V and 7 bases from J, the gap between germline ends came to 20 bases. Germline-derived CDR1 and CDR2 are ENHRY and SYGVKD. CDR3 length: 13 amino acids. The CDR3 sequence is CAGGMGQSGTQYF. The CDR3 DNA follows: TGTGCCGGGGGGATGGGACAGTCAGGGACCCAGTACTTC.

This sequence joins TRBV7-2 and TRBJ1-5, with TRBD1 identical over 8 bases. The CDR3 consists of 17 residues. V dropped 2 bases and J dropped 3; count of bases not matched to a gene: 9. Germline CDR1 SGHTA, CDR2 FQGNSA. CDR3 bases: TGTGCCAGCAGCTTATTGCCGGGACAGGCGATCAATCAGCCCCAGCATTTT. The encoded protein is CASSLLPGQAINQPQHF.

This clone was detected only once. The J gene is TRBJ1-5, the V gene TRBV9; 7 bases are shared with TRBD1. CDR1 and CDR2 (germline): SGDLS, YYNGEE. The ends lost 2 bases at V and 2 bases at J; junction bases unmatched: 1. The CDR3 runs to 14 residues. DNA for the CDR3: TGTGCCAGCAGCGTGGGGACAGGCAATCAGCCCCAGCATTTT. This encodes CASSVGTGNQPQHF.